These T cell receptor beta chains were read from a single sample in a study of blood T cell repertoires in COVID-19. Sequenced by immunoSEQ multiplex PCR; TCRdb stores in-frame clones only, minus some. The sample yields under 150,000 clones, approximately 82% seen once. The sample consisted of peripheral blood. The receptor source for this set is a man between 40 and 49 years old with active or convalescent COVID-19. Each CDR3 is given with its conserved first and last residue. Fields, in order: D gene, clone size, V gene, J gene, CDR3 DNA, CDR3 protein. The D gene is left open where the match is weak. Rows may omit the clone size; those that give it use once, few, many or a size class.

>TRBD1|once|TRBV12-5|TRBJ2-1
TGTGCTAGTGGTTTGAGCCAGGGGGCAAGTCGGCAGTTCTTC
CASGLSQGASRQFF
>TRBD1|-|TRBV18|TRBJ2-3
TGTGCCAGCTCTCAGCAGGGGGCGCCTGGAGATACGCAGTATTTT
CASSQQGAPGDTQYF
>-|-|TRBV19|TRBJ1-1
TGTGCCAGTAGTGCCAGGGGAAACACTGAAGCTTTCTTT
CASSARGNTEAFF
>-|-|TRBV6-5|TRBJ1-4
TGTGCCAGCAGTTACTCTGGCAGAAGTGGTGAAAAACTGTTTTTT
CASSYSGRSGEKLFF
>-|once|TRBV14|TRBJ2-7
TGTGCCAGCAGCTCACCCGGGACTCAGTTTGGCGAGCAGTACTTC
CASSSPGTQFGEQYF
>TRBD1|few|TRBV19|TRBJ2-5
TGTGCCAGCTCAATCTCAGGGGGCGCGGAGACCCAGTACTTC
CASSISGGAETQYF
>-|-|TRBV7-9|TRBJ1-4
TGTGCCAGCAGCCCCCCGGTCCCACAGGACGATAATGAAAAACTGTTTTTT
CASSPPVPQDDNEKLFF
>-|few|TRBV29-1|TRBJ1-1
TGCAGCGTTGGTTTGGGGCGCGGGGACACTGAAGCTTTCTTT
CSVGLGRGDTEAFF
>-|-|TRBV3-1/TRBV3-2|TRBJ2-7
TGTGCCAGCAGCCAAGGTAGCGGGACAGGGCACTACGAGCAGTACTTC
CASSQGSGTGHYEQYF
>TRBD2|few|TRBV19|TRBJ2-2
TGTGCCAGTAGTGTTGGCAGCGGGGGGACCACCGGGGAGCTGTTTTTT
CASSVGSGGTTGELFF
>-|-|TRBV5-1|TRBJ1-6
TGCGCCAGCAGCTTGGGGGGCGAATCACCCCTCCACTTT
CASSLGGESPLHF
>TRBD1|-|TRBV24-1|TRBJ1-3
TGTGCCACCAGTGATTTGCGAGGGGGCGCTGGAAACACCATATATTTT
CATSDLRGGAGNTIYF
>TRBD2|-|TRBV5-1|TRBJ2-3
TGCGCCAGCAGCTTAAAATCGCTAGCGGGGACAGATACGCAGTATTTT
CASSLKSLAGTDTQYF
>-|-|TRBV5-6|TRBJ2-3
TGTGCCAGCAGCTTGAGGCGGGTCCGCACAGATACGCAGTATTTT
CASSLRRVRTDTQYF
>-|-|TRBV18|TRBJ2-2
TGTGCCAGCTCACCCGGAGGTGGAACCGGGGAGCTGTTTTTT
CASSPGGGTGELFF
>TRBD2|-|TRBV3-1/TRBV3-2|TRBJ2-7
TGTGCCAGCAGCCAATTGGCCGGGGCGGGGGGGCGACGTCCCTACGAGCAGTACTTC
CASSQLAGAGGRRPYEQYF
>TRBD2|few|TRBV7-2|TRBJ2-2
TGTGCCAGCAGCCCGGGACTAGCGACCGGGGAGCTGTTTTTT
CASSPGLATGELFF
>-|-|TRBV30|TRBJ1-3
TGTGCCTGGAGTTCGGGACATCAAAACACCATATATTTT
CAWSSGHQNTIYF
>TRBD2|-|TRBV12-3/TRBV12-4|TRBJ2-5
TGTGCCAGTCAGAAGAGGGGAGGGGAGACCCAGTACTTC
CASQKRGGETQYF
>-|-|TRBV19|TRBJ2-4
TGTGCCAGTAGTATTGGGGACTTCGAAATATACATTCAGTACTTC
CASSIGDFEIYIQYF
>TRBD1|-|TRBV10-3|TRBJ1-5
TGTGCCATCAGGGGGACAGGTGATAGCAATCAGCCCCAGCATTTT
CAIRGTGDSNQPQHF
>-|-|TRBV5-1|TRBJ1-1
TGCGCCAGCAGCTTCCGATCGGAGGGGACTGAAGCTTTCTTT
CASSFRSEGTEAFF
>-|-|TRBV6-2/TRBV6-3|TRBJ2-7
TGTGCCAGCAGTTACCGCCCGGGCTCCCCCTTCGGGGGCGAGCAGTACTTC
CASSYRPGSPFGGEQYF
>TRBD1|large|TRBV6-5|TRBJ1-2
TGTGCCAGCAGCCTCCAGACAGGGACTAACTATGGCTACACCTTC
CASSLQTGTNYGYTF
>-|-|TRBV4-1|TRBJ2-3
TGCGCCAGCAGCCAGACAGGAGCGACCACAGATACGCAGTATTTT
CASSQTGATTDTQYF
>TRBD2|-|TRBV15|TRBJ2-2
TGTGCCACCAGCAGAGATCCACCGGCGGGAGCGAACACCGGGGAGCTGTTTTTT
CATSRDPPAGANTGELFF
>-|-|TRBV6-6|TRBJ2-5
TGTGCCAGCAGTCAGGGGGCGGGGGGGCCAGAGACCCAGTACTTC
CASSQGAGGPETQYF
>-|-|TRBV18|TRBJ2-3
TGTGCCAGCTCACCAGGACTCCGAGATACGCAGTATTTT
CASSPGLRDTQYF
>-|-|TRBV15|TRBJ2-2
TGTGCCACCAGCCCCCGCCAGGGACTGACCGGGGAGCTGTTTTTT
CATSPRQGLTGELFF
>TRBD1|-|TRBV10-2|TRBJ1-2
TGCGCCATTACAGGGGGCCGCGGTGGCTACACCTTC
CAITGGRGGYTF
>-|-|TRBV18|TRBJ2-1
TGTGCCAGCTCACCAGGCCCCGGGGAGCAGTTCTTC
CASSPGPGEQFF
>TRBD1|-|TRBV25-1|TRBJ1-5
TGTGCCAGCAGTGAGGTTGGGACAGGCAATCAGCCCCAGCATTTT
CASSEVGTGNQPQHF
>-|once|TRBV12-3/TRBV12-4|TRBJ1-1
TGTGCCAGCAGACTCGGGAACACTGAAGCTTTCTTT
CASRLGNTEAFF
>-|-|TRBV7-3|TRBJ2-1
TGTGCCAGCAGCAGCCCGGGGGGCGAGCAGTTCTTC
CASSSPGGEQFF
>TRBD1|-|TRBV6-6|TRBJ1-2
TGTGCCAGCAGTGACGGGACAGGGATGTATGGCTACACCTTC
CASSDGTGMYGYTF
>TRBD1|-|TRBV19|TRBJ1-2
TGTGCCAGCCAGGGACAGGGGGTTGGTGGCTACACCTTC
CASQGQGVGGYTF
>-|-|TRBV9|TRBJ2-2
TGTGCCGGAGGGACAGAGTCCACCGGGGAGCTGTTTTTT
CAGGTESTGELFF
>TRBD1|-|TRBV5-1|TRBJ1-1
TGCGCCAGCAGCTTGCCCTCCACAGGGGGCGCGACTGAAGCTTTCTTT
CASSLPSTGGATEAFF
>-|-|TRBV7-2|TRBJ1-3
TGTGCCAGCAGCTCGCATGGGACACGTGGAAACACCATATATTTT
CASSSHGTRGNTIYF
>-|-|TRBV7-8|TRBJ1-4
TGTGCCAGCAGCCGAGCAAGCCCGCCGGGAAAACTGTTTTTT
CASSRASPPGKLFF
>-|once|TRBV10-3|TRBJ2-7
TGTGCCATCTCTGAAGGGGCGGCTAACTCCGACGAGCAGTACTTC
CAISEGAANSDEQYF
>-|-|TRBV27|TRBJ1-6
TGTGCCAGCAGTCTCAACAGGGATTCACCCCTCCACTTT
CASSLNRDSPLHF
>TRBD2|-|TRBV15|TRBJ2-7
TGTGCCACCAGCAGAGGGGAAGGGGCGGGGGCCTACGAGCAGTACTTC
CATSRGEGAGAYEQYF
>-|-|TRBV7-2|TRBJ1-3
TGTGCCAGCAGCTTAGGAGCGGGGCCCACTGGAAACACCATATATTTT
CASSLGAGPTGNTIYF
>TRBD1|-|TRBV3-1/TRBV3-2|TRBJ1-1
TGTGCCAGCAGCTCCCGGGACAGGGGTACTGAAGCTTTCTTT
CASSSRDRGTEAFF
>-|-|TRBV7-9|TRBJ2-5
TGTGCCAGCAGCCCCCGGGAGACCCAGTACTTC
CASSPRETQYF
>-|-|TRBV4-2|TRBJ2-7
TGTGCCAGCAGCCAAGCTACCCTTCACCACGAGCAGTACTTC
CASSQATLHHEQYF
>TRBD1|-|TRBV19|TRBJ2-5
TGTGCCTGCAGGGACAGGGGGAAAGAGACCCAGTACTTC
CACRDRGKETQYF
>-|-|TRBV30|TRBJ2-7
TGTGCCTGGAGTCATTCGACACGGTGGTGCGAGCAGTACTTC
CAWSHSTRWCEQYF
>-|-|TRBV6-6|TRBJ1-3
TGTGCCAGCAGTTACTCTGGGGGGAAAGGAAACACCATATATTTT
CASSYSGGKGNTIYF
>TRBD2|-|TRBV5-6|TRBJ2-7
TGTGCCAGCAGCTCGCGCCGTCAGGTAGCGGGGGACGTCTCCTACGAGCAGTACTTC
CASSSRRQVAGDVSYEQYF
>TRBD2|-|TRBV30|TRBJ2-5
TGTGCCTGGAAGGGACTAGTTGGGGAGACCCAGTACTTC
CAWKGLVGETQYF
>-|-|TRBV6-1|TRBJ2-3
TGTGCCAGCAGGACAGGAATCACAGATACGCAGTATTTT
CASRTGITDTQYF
>TRBD1|few|TRBV2|TRBJ2-3
TGTGCCAGCATCGGGACAGGGGGCGCAGATACGCAGTATTTT
CASIGTGGADTQYF
>TRBD2|few|TRBV18|TRBJ2-1
TGTGCCAGCTCCGCGGGGGGTGATGAGCAGTTCTTC
CASSAGGDEQFF
>-|-|TRBV6-1|TRBJ1-6
TGTGCCAGCAGTGAGGTTAGGGGAGGACCACCCCTCCACTTT
CASSEVRGGPPLHF
>TRBD1|-|TRBV28|TRBJ1-5
TGTGCCAGCAGCCGCTCCGGGACAGGGGATCAGCCCCAGCATTTT
CASSRSGTGDQPQHF
>TRBD1|-|TRBV19|TRBJ1-2
TGTGCCAGTAGCCTCGGGCAGGGGGCTTATGGCTACACCTTC
CASSLGQGAYGYTF
>TRBD1|-|TRBV29-1|TRBJ2-2
TGCAGCGTTGGTCAGGGGGCCGGGGAGCTGTTTTTT
CSVGQGAGELFF
>TRBD1|few|TRBV14|TRBJ1-6
TGTGCCAGCAGCCCTATGACAGGGGCCAATTCACCCCTCCACTTT
CASSPMTGANSPLHF